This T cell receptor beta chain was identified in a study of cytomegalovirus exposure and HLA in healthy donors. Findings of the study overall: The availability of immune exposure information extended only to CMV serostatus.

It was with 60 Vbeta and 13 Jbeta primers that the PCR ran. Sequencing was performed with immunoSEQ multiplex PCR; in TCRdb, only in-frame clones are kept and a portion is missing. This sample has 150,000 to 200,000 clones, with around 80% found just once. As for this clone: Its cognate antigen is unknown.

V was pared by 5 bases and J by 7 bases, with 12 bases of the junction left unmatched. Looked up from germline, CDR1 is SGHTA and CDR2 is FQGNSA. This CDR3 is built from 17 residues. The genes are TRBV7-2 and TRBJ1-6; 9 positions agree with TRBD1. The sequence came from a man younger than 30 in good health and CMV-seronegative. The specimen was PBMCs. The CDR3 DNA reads TGTGCCAGCAGCCTCAGGCGGAGTACAGGGGGCAATTCACCCCTCCACTTT. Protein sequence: CASSLRRSTGGNSPLHF.